The T cell receptor beta chain described here comes from a study of blood T cell repertoires in COVID-19. Generated by immunoSEQ multiplex PCR, the TCRdb table keeps only in-frame clones and is missing some. The sample yields more than 150,000 clones, more than 85% seen once. Looked up from germline, CDR1 is MNHEY and CDR2 is SMNVEV (reference sequence). V gave up 2 bases and J gave up 5 bases, with 12 bases separating them. This CDR3 is built from 14 residues. This chain connects TRBV27 to TRBJ1-1, with TRBD1 as a possible D gene (5 bases). Material: peripheral blood. The origin of this receptor is a man aged 40-55 years with active or convalescent COVID-19. The CDR3 is CASSLVWGETEAFF. The CDR3 nucleotides are TGTGCCAGCAGTTTAGTCTGGGGGGAGACTGAAGCTTTCTTT.